The following is a TCR beta chain sequence with its context. This entry belongs to a study of cytomegalovirus exposure and HLA in healthy donors. CDR3 length: 13 amino acids. Germline V gene lookup returns CDR1 LNHDA and CDR2 SQIVND (reference sequence). V trimming: 7 bases; J trimming: 5 bases; junction bases outside the gene matches: 6. 60 Vbeta and 13 Jbeta primers were used in PCR. This table comes from immunoSEQ multiplex PCR, and its TCRdb copy is limited to in-frame clones, with some not included. This sample has 90,000 to 150,000 clones; around 78% occur once, and the top ten carry about 3.3%.

This clonotype was sampled from a woman aged 25 to 39 in good health and CMV-seropositive. This sequence joins TRBV19 and TRBJ1-1; TRBD1 aligns across 8 bases. The sequencing input was PBMCs. CDR3 protein: CASIGQGRTEAFF. CDR3 sequence (DNA): TGTGCCAGTATCGGACAGGGAAGGACTGAAGCTTTCTTT.